The 20 T cell receptor beta chains below come from one sample, sequenced in a study of T cells in women clearing cervical HPV infection. The repertoire was sequenced with immunoSEQ multiplex PCR; TCRdb's copy has only in-frame clones and lacks some. This listing includes about 12,000 clones. The sequencing input was blood buffy coat. The source is a woman aged 18-70 years with a cervical HPV16 infection that either progressed to CIN3+ or cleared (not recorded which).

Notes on this clone: The read comes to an end 3 residues before the CDR3 does, leaving the germline J gene to fill in the end. The chain recombines TRBV29-1 with TRBJ1-1, with D perhaps TRBD1 (6 bases). Germline loops: CDR1 SQVTM, CDR2 ANQGSEA. CDR3 length: 13 residues. Trimming took 4 bases from V and 1 from J, leaving 10 bases between them. CDR3 residues: CSVGTGKNTEAFF. The DNA read from the CDR3 is TGCAGCGTTGGTACAGGGAAGAACACTGAA.

Comments on this clone: The CDR3 end lies 3 residues beyond the end of the read and is filled in from the germline J gene. V usage is TRBV6-2 or TRBV6-3 and J usage is TRBJ2-2; TRBD1 might be the D (5 bases). V was shortened by 6 bases and J by 6 bases, with 14 bases between the two germline ends. CDR3 size: 14 residues. Germline V gene data show CDR1 as MNHEY and CDR2 as SVGEGT. Partial CDR3 DNA: TGTGCCAGCAGCCCGACAGTTTTTGCCGGGGAG. It codes for CASSPTVFAGE. The full CDR3 is CASSPTVFAGELFF.

CDR3 DNA (partial): TGTGCCAGCAGCCCCCCAGCGGGGGGGCGGTCGACC. As protein: CASSPPAGGRST. The full CDR3 sequence reads CASSPPAGGRSTQYF. The chain uses TRBV7-2 and TRBJ2-5; 10 bases align to TRBD2. With the read ending 3 residues before the CDR3 end, the germline J gene is used to fill in that end. This CDR3 is built from 15 residues. The V gene's germline CDR1 is SGHTA and CDR2 FQGNSA. V was clipped by 5 bases and J by 7 bases; unmatched bases: 10.

On this clone: A read error may account for a junction end that differs from germline. Read sequence stops 3 residues before the CDR3 end, and the germline J gene provides the missing end. The chain combines TRBV4-2 with TRBJ2-5; TRBD2 matches 10 bases. The CDR3 contains 17 residues. Germline assignment: CDR1 LGHNA and CDR2 YNFKEQ. The DNA read from the CDR3 is TGCGCCAGCAGCCAAGAAGCATTAGCGGGGGGCGGGGGGACC. Translation: CASSQEALAGGGGT. Given in full, the CDR3 is CASSQEALAGGGGTQYF.

For this clone: The read is 3 residues too short to cover the CDR3 end, so that end is filled in from the germline J gene. V is TRBV20-1 and J is TRBJ1-2; 11 nucleotides align to TRBD1. The germline V gene has CDR1 DFQATT and CDR2 SNEGSKA (reference sequence). The CDR3 is made up of 13 amino acids. J lost 7 bases, V lost 5 bases, and 6 bases had no gene match. The sequenced CDR3 bases are TGCAGTGCTGGAGGACAGGGGGCTTTTGGC. This codes for CSAGGQGAFG. The complete CDR3 reads CSAGGQGAFGYTF.

Of note for this clone: Coverage ceases 3 residues before the CDR3 finishes, and the germline J gene fills in the end. The genes are TRBV29-1 and TRBJ2-2; D is unclear. Germline values: CDR1 SQVTM, CDR2 ANQGSEA. This CDR3 contains 13 residues. The CDR3 DNA, read in part, is TGCAGCGTTGCCGAGCTGGTTAATGAAAAG. Translated: CSVAELVNEK. The whole CDR3 reads CSVAELVNEKLFF.

The CDR3 DNA, read in part, is TGTGCCAGTAGTATCGAAATGACAGGACGC. It yields the protein CASSIEMTGR. The whole CDR3 protein reads CASSIEMTGRYTF. This chain links TRBV19 with TRBJ1-2, with a possible D match to TRBD1 (6 bases). The read ends 3 residues before the CDR3 terminus; that terminus is restored from the germline J gene. The CDR3 length is 13 residues. CDR1 is LNHDA, CDR2 SQIVND, per germline (reference sequence). Together with reference TRBV19 and TRBJ1-2, the CDR3 gives the full variable domain: DGGITQSPKYLFRKEGQNVTLSCEQNLNHDAMYWYRQDPGQGLRLIYYSQIVNDFQKGDIAEGYSVSREKKESFPLTVTSAQKNPTAFYLCASSIEMTGRYTFGSGTRLTVV.

Remarks on this clone: Read coverage stops 3 residues before the CDR3 terminus; the germline J gene supplies the remainder. V is TRBV6-2 or TRBV6-3 and J is TRBJ2-3; D gene uncertain. CDR1 MNHEY and CDR2 SVGEGT come from the germline V gene. The CDR3 is 15 amino acids. V was pared by 2 bases and J by 0 bases, with 9 bases between. The chain's CDR3 is CASSYKGYSTDTQYF. Incomplete CDR3 DNA: TGTGCCAGCAGTTACAAAGGGTATAGCACAGATACG.

The CDR3 loop reads CASSQELSQPQHF. The DNA read from the CDR3 is TGTGCCAGCAGCCAAGAACTAAGTCAGCCC. The gene calls are TRBV4-2 and TRBJ1-5; D remains unclear. The read is 3 residues too short to cover the CDR3 end, so that end is filled in from the germline J gene. V lost 0 bases and J 6 bases, leaving 6 bases between the germline ends. The germline gives CDR1 LGHNA, CDR2 YNFKEQ. The CDR3 spans 13 residues.

A note on this clone: The CDR3 goes on 3 residues after the read ends, and that part is filled in from the germline J gene. The V gene is TRBV10-3, the J gene TRBJ2-2; 9 nucleotides agree with TRBD2. Germline loops: CDR1 ENHRY, CDR2 SYGVKD. The length of the CDR3 is 19 residues. The chain's CDR3 is CAISEVAGVGGSGANVLFF. Incomplete CDR3 DNA: TGTGCCATCAGTGAGGTAGCGGGGGTGGGGGGCTCTGGGGCCAACGTG.

Notes on this clone: Its ends do not fully match the called genes, so a read error is possible. The read ends 3 residues early relative to the CDR3; the germline J gene fills the gap. Distinct nucleotide sequences in the sample also encode this CDR3. The chain combines TRBV2 with TRBJ1-3; D possibly corresponds to TRBD1 (6 bases). Per the germline V gene, CDR1 is SNHLY and CDR2 is FYNNEI. The CDR3 has 15 residues. CDR3 sequence: CASSERGGDGNTIYF. The covered CDR3 bases are TGTGCCAGCAGTGAGAGAGGGGGAGACGGAAACACT. The whole variable domain, filled in from reference TRBV2 and TRBJ1-3, reads EPEVTQTPSHQVTQMGQEVILRCVPISNHLYFYWYRQILGQKVEFLVSFYNNEISEKSEIFDDQFSVERPDGSNFTLKIRSTKLEDSAMYFCASSERGGDGNTIYFGEGSWLTVV.

For this clone: The observed sequence ends 3 residues before the CDR3 terminus, with the missing tail filled in from the germline J gene. J is TRBJ2-5 and V is TRBV5-1; 7 nucleotides align to TRBD2. Germline V gene lookup returns CDR1 SGHRS and CDR2 YFSETQ. V shed 2 bases, J shed 3 bases, and the junction held 7 bases outside the gene matches. The CDR3 contains 15 residues. The sequenced part of the CDR3 DNA is TGCGCCAGCAGCTTCACAGCGGGGCGGGAAGAGACC. This sequence encodes CASSFTAGREET. The whole CDR3 reads CASSFTAGREETQYF.

Concerning this clone itself: The CDR3 is cut off 3 residues early in the read; its end comes from the germline J gene. This chain joins TRBV10-3 and TRBJ2-3, with 9 bases aligning to TRBD1. In germline, CDR1 is ENHRY, CDR2 SYGVKD. The CDR3 loop spans 14 amino acids. CDR3 amino acids: CAISFTGGQETQYF. The covered CDR3 bases are TGTGCCATCAGTTTTACAGGGGGCCAAGAGACG.

Of note for this clone: The read finishes 3 residues shy of the CDR3 end, and the germline J gene is used to complete it. The V and J genes are TRBV6-1 and TRBJ1-2, with TRBD1 matching over 9 bases. With 1 base clipped from V and 4 bases from J, the junction kept 7 bases outside the gene matches. This CDR3 is built from 16 residues. CDR1 MNHNS and CDR2 SASEGT come from the germline V gene. The CDR3 bases that were read are TGTGCCAGCAGTGAAGGTACAGGGGGCGCTGGCTATGGC. Amino acids: CASSEGTGGAGYG. The entire CDR3 protein reads CASSEGTGGAGYGYTF.

Concerning this clone itself: The read gets to within 3 residues of the CDR3 end, and the germline J gene fills in the rest. J is TRBJ2-3 and V is TRBV5-1, with D possibly being TRBD2 (6 bases). The CDR3 loop spans 15 amino acids. Germline CDR1 reads SGHRS; CDR2 reads YFSETQ. Trimming pared 0 bases from V and 1 base from J, leaving 9 bases between. The part of the CDR3 DNA that was read is TGCGCCAGCAGCTTGGTGGCGGGGCGCACAGATACG. Protein sequence: CASSLVAGRTDT. The full CDR3 protein reads CASSLVAGRTDTQYF.

As concerns this clone: The missing CDR3 end, 3 residues past where the read stops, is filled in from the germline J gene. The chain is built from TRBV7-2 and TRBJ1-2; no firm D call. The CDR3 has 12 residues. The germline V gene encodes CDR1 SGHTA and CDR2 FQGNSA. The sequenced part of the CDR3 DNA is TGTGCCAGCAGCTTATACTCAGGCGAC. It encodes CASSLYSGD. The CDR3, in full, reads CASSLYSGDYTF.

About this clone: The read gets to within 3 residues of the CDR3 end, and the germline J gene fills in the rest. This chain joins TRBV13 and TRBJ2-5; the match to TRBD1 covers 10 bases. The V gene's germline CDR1 is PRHDT and CDR2 FYEKMQ (reference sequence). The V segment lost 5 bases and the J segment 5 bases; nucleotides outside the gene matches: 5. The CDR3 has 14 amino acids. This CDR3 reads CASSPTGGAETQYF. The part of the CDR3 DNA that was read is TGTGCCAGCAGCCCGACAGGGGGCGCGGAGACC.

The sequenced CDR3 bases are TGTGCCAGCGCAGACGGGACAGGGGTTTTCACAGATACG. Encoded protein: CASADGTGVFTDT. In full, the CDR3 is CASADGTGVFTDTYTF. The rearrangement uses TRBV19 and TRBJ1-2; 10 nucleotides match TRBD1. The read stops 3 residues short of the end of the CDR3; the missing end is completed from the germline J gene. The V gene's germline CDR1 is LNHDA and CDR2 SQIVND (reference sequence). CDR3 length: 16 residues.

For this clone: The sequenced fragment ends 3 residues before the CDR3 boundary, so the rest is inferred from the germline J gene. The gene calls are TRBV3-1 (or the pseudogene TRBV3-2) and TRBJ2-5; TRBD1 might be the D (6 bases). This CDR3 is 14 amino acids long. Germline assignment: CDR1 LGHDT and CDR2 YNNKEL (reference sequence). The V gene lost 7 bases and the J gene lost 3 bases, with 15 bases spanning the gap. This chain's CDR3 is CASTPGHWKETQYF. The sequenced part of the CDR3 DNA is TGTGCCAGCACCCCGGGACACTGGAAAGAGACC.

Its frequency marks this clone as medium-sized. The CDR3 goes on 3 residues after the read ends, and that part is filled in from the germline J gene. The rearrangement uses TRBV2 and TRBJ2-7; D perhaps matches TRBD1 (5 bases). The germline gives CDR1 SNHLY, CDR2 FYNNEI. The V end lost 6 bases, the J end lost 3 bases, and 18 bases lay between the germline ends. CDR3 length equals 15 residues. Incomplete CDR3 DNA: TGTGCCAGCAGCGGTCGGCAGGGAACCGTCTACGAG. Its protein is CASSGRQGTVYE. Given in full, the CDR3 is CASSGRQGTVYEQYF.